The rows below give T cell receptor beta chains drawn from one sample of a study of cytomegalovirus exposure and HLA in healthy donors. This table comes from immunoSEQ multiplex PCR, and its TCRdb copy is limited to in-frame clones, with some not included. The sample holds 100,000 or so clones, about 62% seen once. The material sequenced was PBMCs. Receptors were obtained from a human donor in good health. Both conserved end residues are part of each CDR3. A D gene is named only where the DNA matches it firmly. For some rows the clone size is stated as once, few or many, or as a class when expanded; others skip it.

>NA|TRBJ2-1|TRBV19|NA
TGTGCCAGTAGTATGATTAGCAGCAACAATGAGCAGTTCTTC
CASSMISSNNEQFF
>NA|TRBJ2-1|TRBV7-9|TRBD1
TGTGCCAGCAACCAATTAGACAGGGGCAATGAGCAGTTCTTC
CASNQLDRGNEQFF
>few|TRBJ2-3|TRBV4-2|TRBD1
TGTGCCAGCAGCCAAGCTCAGACTCTACCCGGGACAGCCCGAACCGACGGCACAGATACGCAGTATTTT
CASSQAQTLPGTARTDGTDTQYF
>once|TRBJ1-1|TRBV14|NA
TGTGCCAGCAGCCAAGTTCGGGGTCTTTACACTGAAGCTTTCTTT
CASSQVRGLYTEAFF
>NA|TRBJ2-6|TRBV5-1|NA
TGCGCCAGCAGCCACTCCTCTGGGGCCAACGTCCTGACTTTC
CASSHSSGANVLTF
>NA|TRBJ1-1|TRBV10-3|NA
TGTGCCATCAGTGAGCCGGACAGCGCGTCCAGTGAAGCTTTCTTT
CAISEPDSASSEAFF
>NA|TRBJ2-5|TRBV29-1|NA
TGCAGCGTTGAACAGCAAGAGACCCAGTACTTC
CSVEQQETQYF
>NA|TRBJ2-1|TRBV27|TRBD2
TGTGCCAGCAGTTTTTATAGCGGGAGTTACAATGAGCAGTTCTTC
CASSFYSGSYNEQFF
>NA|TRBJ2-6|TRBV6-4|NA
TGTGCCAGCAGTGACACGTCAGCTGGGGCCAACGTCCTGACTTTC
CASSDTSAGANVLTF
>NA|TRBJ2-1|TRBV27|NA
TGTGCCAGCAGTTTAATAACCAGGGAGGGGGAGGGGAATGAGCAGTTCTTC
CASSLITREGEGNEQFF
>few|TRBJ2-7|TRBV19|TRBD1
TGTGCCAGTAGTATAACGGGACAGGGAAATTCTGGCGAGCAGTACTTC
CASSITGQGNSGEQYF
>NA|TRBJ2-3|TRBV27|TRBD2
TGTGCCAGCAGTAAACTAGCGGGAGCCCCGCACAGTGTTAGGGATACGCAGTATTTT
CASSKLAGAPHSVRDTQYF
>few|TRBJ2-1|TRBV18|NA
TGTGCCAGCTCACCACCCGGGAGTTTGCTCTTC
CASSPPGSLLF
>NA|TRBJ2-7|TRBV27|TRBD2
TGTGCCAGCAGTTTAGGACCTACAACTAGCGGGAGGTTCTACGAGCAGTACTTC
CASSLGPTTSGRFYEQYF
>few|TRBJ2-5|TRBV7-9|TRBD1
TGTGCCAGCAGCCTCGACGGGGACAGTCAAGAGACCCAGTACTTC
CASSLDGDSQETQYF
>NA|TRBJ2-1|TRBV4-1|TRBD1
TGCGCCAGCAGCCAACGGACAGGGCGGAATGAGCAGTTCTTC
CASSQRTGRNEQFF
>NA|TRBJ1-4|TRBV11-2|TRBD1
TGTGCCAGCAGCATAAGGACAGGGGTGTATGAAAAACTGTTTTTT
CASSIRTGVYEKLFF
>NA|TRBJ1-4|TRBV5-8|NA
TGTGCCAGCAGCTTGGGGGCCCATGGTGAAAAACTGTTTTTT
CASSLGAHGEKLFF
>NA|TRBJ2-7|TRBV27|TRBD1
TGTGCCAGCAGTTCAATGTCAGGGGGCGCGGACGAGCAGTACTTC
CASSSMSGGADEQYF
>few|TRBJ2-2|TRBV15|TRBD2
TGTGCCACCAGCAGAGTCGGGGGGACTGCGAGCGGAAACACCGGGGAGCTGTTTTTT
CATSRVGGTASGNTGELFF
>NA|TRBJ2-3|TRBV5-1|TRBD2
TGCGCCAGCAGCGAGCGGGAGCCGGCAGATACGCAGTATTTT
CASSEREPADTQYF
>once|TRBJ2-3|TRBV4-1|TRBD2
TGCGCCAGCAGCCAAGCCCTAGCGGGAGGGCCTGGGGATACGCAGTATTTT
CASSQALAGGPGDTQYF
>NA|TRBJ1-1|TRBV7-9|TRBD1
TGTGCCAGCAGCCGGGACAGGAACACTGAAGCTTTCTTT
CASSRDRNTEAFF
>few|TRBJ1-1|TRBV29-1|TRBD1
TGCAGCGCAACAGGGGAGAGGACTGAAGCTTTCTTT
CSATGERTEAFF
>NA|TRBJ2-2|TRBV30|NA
TGTGCCTGTACAGGTACCACCGGGGAGCTGTTTTTT
CACTGTTGELFF
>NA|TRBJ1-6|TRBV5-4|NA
TGTGCCAGCAGCTTGGAGAGAGGTTCACCCCTCCACTTT
CASSLERGSPLHF
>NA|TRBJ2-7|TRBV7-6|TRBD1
TGTGCCAGCAGCCGCCGATCTTCCGGGACAGGGATCTACGAGCAGTACTTC
CASSRRSSGTGIYEQYF
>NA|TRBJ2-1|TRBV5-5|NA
TGTGCCAGCAGCTTGGCCGTGAGGGGGTACAATGAGCAGTTCTTC
CASSLAVRGYNEQFF
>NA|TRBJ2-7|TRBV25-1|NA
TGTGCCAGCTCAAGCGGAAACTCCTACGAGCAGTACTTC
CASSSGNSYEQYF
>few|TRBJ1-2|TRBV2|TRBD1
TGTGCCAGCAGTCAAGGGACAGGGTGGGGCTACACCTTC
CASSQGTGWGYTF
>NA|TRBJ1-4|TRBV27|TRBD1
TGTGCCAGCAGCGACGGACAGGGTTACGAAAAACTGTTTTTT
CASSDGQGYEKLFF
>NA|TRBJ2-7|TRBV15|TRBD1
TGTGCCACCAGCTGGGGACAGCCTTCCTACGAGCAGTACTTC
CATSWGQPSYEQYF
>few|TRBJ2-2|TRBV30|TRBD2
TGTGCCTGGAATGCGGGAGTGGTCACCGGGGAGCTGTTTTTT
CAWNAGVVTGELFF
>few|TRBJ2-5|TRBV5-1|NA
TGCGCCAGCAGCCCGGGCCTTGGAGGGGAGACCCAGTACTTC
CASSPGLGGETQYF
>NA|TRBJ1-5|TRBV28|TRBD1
TGTGCCAGTGGGGACAGGGGCCTGCCCCAGCATTTT
CASGDRGLPQHF
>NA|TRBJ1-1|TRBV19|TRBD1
TGTGCCAGTAGTTGGACAGGGGATAAGGTTTTGGAGGGCGGCACTGAAGCTTTCTTT
CASSWTGDKVLEGGTEAFF
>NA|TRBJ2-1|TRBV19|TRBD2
TGTGCCAGTAGTATTTGGGGCGCTGGACTAGCGGGTTACAATGAGCAGTTCTTC
CASSIWGAGLAGYNEQFF
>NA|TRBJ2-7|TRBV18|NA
TGTGCCAGCTCACCACCATTAAAGAGCTACGAGCAGTACTTC
CASSPPLKSYEQYF
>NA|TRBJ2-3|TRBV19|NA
TGTGCCAGTAGTATCGTGACCGGGAACACAGATACGCAGTATTTT
CASSIVTGNTDTQYF
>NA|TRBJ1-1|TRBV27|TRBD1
TGTGCCAGCAGTTTCTCCGGACAGGGCGGAGCTTTCTTT
CASSFSGQGGAFF
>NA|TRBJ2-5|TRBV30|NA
TGTGCCTGGAGTATACAATCAGAGACCCAGTACTTC
CAWSIQSETQYF
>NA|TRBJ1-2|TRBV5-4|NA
TGTGCCAGCAGTTACAACAGGGTACAAGGCTACACCTTC
CASSYNRVQGYTF
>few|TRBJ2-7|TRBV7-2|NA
TGTGCCAGCAGCCACGAGGGTCGGGCCTTGAAAGCCGAGCAGTACTTC
CASSHEGRALKAEQYF
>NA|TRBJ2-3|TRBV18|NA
TGTGCCAGCTCACCCTATCGACAGTCTTCTAGCACAGATACGCAGTATTTT
CASSPYRQSSSTDTQYF
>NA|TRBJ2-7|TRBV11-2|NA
TGTGCCAGCAGTCATAGCTACGAGCAGTACTTC
CASSHSYEQYF
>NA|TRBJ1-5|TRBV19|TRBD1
TGTGCCAGTAGTATACCGGACAGGGGTAGCAATCAGCCCCAGCATTTT
CASSIPDRGSNQPQHF
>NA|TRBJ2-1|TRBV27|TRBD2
TGTGCCAGCAGTTTAAAAGGGGGCCTAGCGGGAGGGTTGAATGAGCAGTTCTTC
CASSLKGGLAGGLNEQFF
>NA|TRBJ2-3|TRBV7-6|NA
TGTGCCAGCAGCTATCTTAGGGGGACAGATACGCAGTATTTT
CASSYLRGTDTQYF
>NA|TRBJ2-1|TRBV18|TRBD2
TGTGCCAGCTCGTCCAGGCGGGGGGATGAGCAGTTCTTC
CASSSRRGDEQFF
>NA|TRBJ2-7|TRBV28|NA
TGTGCCAGCAGTTTAAGGACAGTATCTTCCTACGAGCAGTACTTC
CASSLRTVSSYEQYF
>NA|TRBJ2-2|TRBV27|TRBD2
TGTGCCAGCAGTACTGTACTAGCGGTTTACACCGGGGAGCTGTTTTTT
CASSTVLAVYTGELFF
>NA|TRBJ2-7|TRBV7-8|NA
TGTGCCAGCAGCTTTGGGCCGGGGAAGCCGCACGAGCAGTACTTC
CASSFGPGKPHEQYF